One sample yielded the 15 T cell receptor beta chains listed below, sequenced in a study of early T cells in non-severe SARS-CoV-2 infection listed by TCRdb under 2021. The library was prepared using 5' RACE. The reads were generated on a NextSeq 500. TCRdb itself trimmed the public reads at Q25 with fastp, ran MiXCR and retained productive beta chains. Rows are unified per CDR3 protein, each entry keeping the most common DNA and genes. Present in this sample are about 110,000 distinct CDR3 sequences, over 10% of which were seen just once. Of the sample, around 2.9% falls within the top ten clones. Sequenced input: whole blood. The origin of the receptors is an adult who was a healthcare worker with PCR-confirmed SARS-CoV-2 infection or an uninfected control (not recorded which).

The genes are TRBV15 and TRBJ2-3, with no clear D. V was cut by 5 bases and J by 4 bases, with 10 bases left in between. The CDR3 runs 13 residues. Germline V CDR1 and CDR2: LNHNV, YYDKDF (reference sequence). As DNA, the CDR3 is TGTGCCACCAGCGTCAATAGGGCAGATACGCAGTATTTT. Amino acid sequence: CATSVNRADTQYF.

This clonotype was observed a handful of times. The chain has TRBV7-9 and TRBJ2-7, with D unclear. The germline V gene encodes CDR1 SEHNR and CDR2 FQNEAQ (reference sequence). The CDR3 covers 14 residues. Trimming left V 3 bases short and J 3 bases short, with 12 bases between. In DNA form, the CDR3 reads TGTGCCAGCAGCTTCCCCCCCATCGGCTACGAGCAGTACTTC. Protein sequence: CASSFPPIGYEQYF.

The rearrangement links TRBV10-3 to TRBJ2-7; TRBD2 agrees at 9 bases. There are 12 residues in the CDR3. CDR1 and CDR2 (germline): ENHRY, SYGVKD. Trimming at V came to 8 bases and at J to 1 base, leaving 0 bases not matched to a gene. The CDR3 DNA is TGTGCCATCGCGGGGGGGTCCTACGAGCAGTACTTC. Translating gives CAIAGGSYEQYF.

This clonotype was seen many times. The chain has TRBV12-3 or TRBV12-4 and TRBJ1-2; unclear D gene. The CDR3 is made up of 13 amino acids. V lost 4 bases and J 2 bases, leaving 8 bases between the germline ends. In DNA, the CDR3 is TGTGCCAGCAGTTCCTACGCAAACTATGGCTACACCTTC. Its translation: CASSSYANYGYTF.

In this sample, this clonotype turned up many times. The chain joins TRBV18 to TRBJ2-1; perhaps TRBD2 as D (5 bases). Germline values: CDR1 KGHSH, CDR2 LQKENI. Trimming pared 2 bases from V and 6 bases from J, leaving 8 bases between. This CDR3 is 13 amino acids long. The DNA of the CDR3 is TGTGCCAGCTCACCAGAGACTACCAATGAGCAGTTCTTC. This translates into CASSPETTNEQFF. The full variable domain, in which reference TRBV18 and TRBJ2-1 provide the parts outside the CDR3, is NAGVMQNPRHLVRRRGQEARLRCSPMKGHSHVYWYRQLPEEGLKFMVYLQKENIIDESGMPKERFSAEFPKEGPSILRIQQVVRGDSAAYFCASSPETTNEQFFGPGTRLTVL.

This chain connects TRBV7-3 to TRBJ2-1, with D maybe TRBD2 (5 bases). This CDR3 region has 16 residues. Germline V CDR1 and CDR2: SGHTA, FQGTGA. V lost 5 bases to trimming and J lost 4 bases, with 18 bases between them. CDR3 DNA: TGTGCCAGCAGCCCCCACGGGGAGCGGTTATACAATGAGCAGTTCTTC. Amino acid sequence: CASSPHGERLYNEQFF.

This clonotype was detected only a few times. The chain is built from TRBV12-3 or TRBV12-4 and TRBJ1-1, with TRBD1 as a possible D gene (6 bases). This CDR3 region has 15 residues. Between the trimmed V and J ends, which lost 5 bases and 1 base, there was a span of 14 bases. This CDR3 is CASSPGQLANTEAFF. The DNA of the CDR3 is TGTGCCAGCAGTCCAGGACAGCTGGCGAACACTGAAGCTTTCTTT.

This chain uses TRBV14 with TRBJ2-1; no reliable D call. The CDR3 has 14 amino acids. Trimming took off 0 bases at V and 3 bases at J, with 6 bases between the two ends. Germline V gene lookup returns CDR1 SGHDN and CDR2 FVKESK. CDR3 loop: CASSQENIYNEQFF. The CDR3 DNA reads as TGTGCCAGCAGCCAAGAAAACATCTACAATGAGCAGTTCTTC.

The chain uses TRBV9 and TRBJ2-7; 7 nucleotides agree with TRBD2. The CDR3 totals 15 residues. Germline CDR1 and CDR2: SGDLS and YYNGEE. The J segment lost 6 bases and the V segment lost 0 bases, leaving 9 bases of the junction unmatched. Here the CDR3 DNA reads TGTGCCAGCAGCGTAGAAGGCGGGAGAATGAGCGAGCAGTACTTC. The encoded protein is CASSVEGGRMSEQYF. Drawing the rest from reference TRBV9 and TRBJ2-7, the complete variable domain is DSGVTQTPKHLITATGQRVTLRCSPRSGDLSVYWYQQSLDQGLQFLIQYYNGEERAKGNILERFSAQQFPDLHSELNLSSLELGDSALYFCASSVEGGRMSEQYFGPGTRLTVT.

This clonotype turned up a few times. The chain couples TRBV30 to TRBJ2-7; 7 bases line up with TRBD2. The V segment lost 5 bases and the J segment 6 bases; nucleotides outside the gene matches: 4. The germline gives CDR1 GTSNPN, CDR2 SVGIG (reference sequence). This CDR3 comprises 11 residues. The CDR3 bases are TGTGCCTGGGGCTGGGAGGGCGAGCAGTACTTC. Its protein is CAWGWEGEQYF.

The chain is built from TRBV29-1 and TRBJ1-2; D is possibly TRBD1 (5 bases). This CDR3 spans 14 amino acids. Per germline, CDR1 SQVTM and CDR2 ANQGSEA. V lost 1 base and J lost 4, with 13 bases in between. The DNA for the CDR3 is TGCAGCGTTGAAGTCGCGGGGGAAAGCTATGGCTACACCTTC. Protein: CSVEVAGESYGYTF.

At least ten counts were recorded for this clonotype. The chain combines TRBV10-3 with TRBJ2-5; 13 nucleotides align to TRBD2. V lost 5 bases and J lost 4; bases outside the gene matches: 7. Germline-derived CDR1 and CDR2 are ENHRY and SYGVKD. CDR3 length: 16 amino acids. This CDR3 reads CAISSGTSGARETQYF. The CDR3 coding sequence is TGTGCCATCAGTTCCGGGACTAGCGGGGCTAGAGAGACCCAGTACTTC.

This clonotype has only a few counts. As DNA, the CDR3 is TGTGCCAGCAGCCCAGCGGGACAGCTACTGAACACTGAAGCTTTCTTT. Its protein is CASSPAGQLLNTEAFF. The chain recombines TRBV11-1 with TRBJ1-1, with 7 bases that match TRBD1. In germline, CDR1 is SGHAT, CDR2 FQDESV (reference sequence). CDR3 length: 16 residues. V lost 5 bases, J lost 0 bases, and 9 bases stayed unmatched. The full variable domain, its missing parts supplied by reference TRBV11-1 and TRBJ1-1, is EAEVAQSPRYKITEKSQAVAFWCDPISGHATLYWYRQILGQGPELLVQFQDESVVDDSQLPKDRFSAERLKGVDSTLKIQPAELGDSAMYLCASSPAGQLLNTEAFFGQGTRLTVV.

The chain combines TRBV6-1 with TRBJ1-2, with a possible D match to TRBD1 (5 bases). The V end was cut by 10 bases, the J end by 4 bases, with 19 bases between. Per germline, CDR1 MNHNS and CDR2 SASEGT. The CDR3 totals 14 residues. CDR3 sequence reads: CATDKEPAGYGYTF. The CDR3 coding sequence is TGTGCCACGGACAAAGAGCCCGCGGGCTATGGCTACACCTTC.

This clonotype was recorded many times. This chain connects TRBV9 to TRBJ2-5; maybe TRBD1 (6 bases). This CDR3 has 15 amino acids. Deletions cut 5 bases from V and 6 bases from J, with 20 bases between. Germline V gives CDR1 SGDLS, CDR2 YYNGEE. This chain's CDR3 is CASSPIAGAGQTQYF. The CDR3 DNA reads as TGTGCCAGCAGTCCGATCGCAGGGGCAGGGCAGACCCAGTACTTC.